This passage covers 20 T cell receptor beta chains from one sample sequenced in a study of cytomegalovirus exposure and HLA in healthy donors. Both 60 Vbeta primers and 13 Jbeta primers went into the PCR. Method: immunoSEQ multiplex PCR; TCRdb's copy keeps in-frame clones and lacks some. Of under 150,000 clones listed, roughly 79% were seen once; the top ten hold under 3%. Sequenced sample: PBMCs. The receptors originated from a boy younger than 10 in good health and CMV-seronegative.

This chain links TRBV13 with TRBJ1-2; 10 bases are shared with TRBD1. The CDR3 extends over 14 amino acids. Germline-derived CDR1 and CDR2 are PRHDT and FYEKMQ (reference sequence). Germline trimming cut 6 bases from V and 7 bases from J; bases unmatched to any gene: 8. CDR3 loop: CASSGRDRGLGYTF. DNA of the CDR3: TGTGCCAGCAGTGGAAGAGACAGGGGGCTTGGCTACACCTTC. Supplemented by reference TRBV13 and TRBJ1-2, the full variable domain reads AAGVIQSPRHLIKEKRETATLKCYPIPRHDTVYWYQQGPGQDPQFLISFYEKMQSDKGSIPDRFSAQQFSDYHSELNMSSLELGDSALYFCASSGRDRGLGYTFGSGTRLTVV.

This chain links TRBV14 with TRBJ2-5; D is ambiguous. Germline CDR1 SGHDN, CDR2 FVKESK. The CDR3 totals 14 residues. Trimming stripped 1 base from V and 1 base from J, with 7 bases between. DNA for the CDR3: TGTGCCAGCAGCCAAGTCTCCTCCCAAGAGACCCAGTACTTC. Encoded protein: CASSQVSSQETQYF.

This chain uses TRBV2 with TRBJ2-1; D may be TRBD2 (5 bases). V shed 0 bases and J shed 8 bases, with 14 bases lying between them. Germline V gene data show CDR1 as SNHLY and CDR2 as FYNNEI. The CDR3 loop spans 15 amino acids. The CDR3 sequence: CASSEALAGSDEQFF. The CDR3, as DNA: TGTGCCAGCAGTGAAGCGTTGGCGGGTTCGGATGAGCAGTTCTTC.

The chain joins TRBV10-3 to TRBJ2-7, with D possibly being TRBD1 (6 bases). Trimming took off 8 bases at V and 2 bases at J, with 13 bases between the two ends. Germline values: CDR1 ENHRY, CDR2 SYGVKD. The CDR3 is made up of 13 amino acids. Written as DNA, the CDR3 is TGTGCCATCCGCCGGGACACCCCCTACGAGCAGTACTTC. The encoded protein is CAIRRDTPYEQYF.

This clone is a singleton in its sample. The chain's CDR3 is CASRTGHVTDTQYF. CDR3 in DNA: TGTGCCAGCAGGACGGGACATGTCACAGATACGCAGTATTTT. The chain links TRBV6-1 to TRBJ2-3; the D gene is possibly TRBD1 (6 bases). CDR3 size: 14 residues. CDR1 is MNHNS and CDR2 is SASEGT in the germline V gene. V was pared by 6 bases and J by 2 bases, with 12 bases between.

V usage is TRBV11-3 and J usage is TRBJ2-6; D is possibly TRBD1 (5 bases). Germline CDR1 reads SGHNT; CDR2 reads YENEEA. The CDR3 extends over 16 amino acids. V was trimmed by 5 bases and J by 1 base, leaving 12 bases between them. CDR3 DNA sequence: TGTGCCAGCAGCCCCTCTAGGGGATCTGGGGCCAACGTCCTGACTTTC. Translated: CASSPSRGSGANVLTF.

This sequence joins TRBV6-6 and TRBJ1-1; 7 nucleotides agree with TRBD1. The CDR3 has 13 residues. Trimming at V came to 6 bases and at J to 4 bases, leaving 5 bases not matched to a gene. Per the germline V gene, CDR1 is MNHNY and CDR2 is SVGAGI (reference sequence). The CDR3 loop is CASRDRVGTEAFF. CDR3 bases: TGTGCCAGCAGAGACAGGGTGGGCACTGAAGCTTTCTTT.

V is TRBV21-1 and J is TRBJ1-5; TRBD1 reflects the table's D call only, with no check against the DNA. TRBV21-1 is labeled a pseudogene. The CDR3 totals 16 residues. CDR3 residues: CASSPRGTMSNQPQHF. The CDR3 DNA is TGTGCCAGCAGCCCCAGGGGAACGATGAGCAATCAGCCCCAGCATTTT.

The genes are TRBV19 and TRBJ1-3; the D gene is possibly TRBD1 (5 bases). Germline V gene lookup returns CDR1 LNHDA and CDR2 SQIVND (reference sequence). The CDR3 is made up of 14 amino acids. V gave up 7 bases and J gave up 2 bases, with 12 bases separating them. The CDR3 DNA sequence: TGTGCCAGTACGGACAAAACACCTGGAAACACCATATATTTT. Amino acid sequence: CASTDKTPGNTIYF.

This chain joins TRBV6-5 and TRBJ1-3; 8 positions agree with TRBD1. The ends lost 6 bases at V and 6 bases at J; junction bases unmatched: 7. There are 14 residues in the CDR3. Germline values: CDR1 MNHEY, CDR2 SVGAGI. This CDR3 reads CASRGGQAPNTIYF. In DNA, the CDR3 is TGTGCCAGCAGGGGGGGACAGGCGCCAAACACCATATATTTT.

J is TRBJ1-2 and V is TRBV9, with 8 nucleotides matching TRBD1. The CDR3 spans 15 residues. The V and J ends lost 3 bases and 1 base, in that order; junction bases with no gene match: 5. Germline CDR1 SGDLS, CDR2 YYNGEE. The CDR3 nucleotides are TGTGCCAGCAGCGGTGAGGACAGGGTTAACTATGGCTACACCTTC. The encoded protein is CASSGEDRVNYGYTF. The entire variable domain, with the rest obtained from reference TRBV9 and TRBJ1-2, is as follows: DSGVTQTPKHLITATGQRVTLRCSPRSGDLSVYWYQQSLDQGLQFLIQYYNGEERAKGNILERFSAQQFPDLHSELNLSSLELGDSALYFCASSGEDRVNYGYTFGSGTRLTVV.

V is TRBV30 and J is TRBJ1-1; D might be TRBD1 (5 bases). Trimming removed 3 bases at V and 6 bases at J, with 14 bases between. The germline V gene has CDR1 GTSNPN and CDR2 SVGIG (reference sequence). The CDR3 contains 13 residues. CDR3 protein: CAWRDQGTSEAFF. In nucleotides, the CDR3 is TGTGCCTGGAGGGACCAGGGAACCTCTGAAGCTTTCTTT.

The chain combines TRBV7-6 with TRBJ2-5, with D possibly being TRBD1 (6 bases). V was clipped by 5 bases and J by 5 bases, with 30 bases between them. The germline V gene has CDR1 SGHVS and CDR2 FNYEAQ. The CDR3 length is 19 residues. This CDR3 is CASSPSTARWDKRGETQYF. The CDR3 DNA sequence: TGTGCCAGCAGCCCCTCGACAGCGCGGTGGGACAAGAGAGGGGAGACCCAGTACTTC.

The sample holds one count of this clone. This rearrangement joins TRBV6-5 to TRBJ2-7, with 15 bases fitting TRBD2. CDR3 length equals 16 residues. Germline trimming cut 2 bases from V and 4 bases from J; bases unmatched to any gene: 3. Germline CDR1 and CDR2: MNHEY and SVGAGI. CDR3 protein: CASSYPGTSGGYEQYF. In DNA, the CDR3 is TGTGCCAGCAGTTACCCCGGGACTAGCGGGGGGTACGAGCAGTACTTC.

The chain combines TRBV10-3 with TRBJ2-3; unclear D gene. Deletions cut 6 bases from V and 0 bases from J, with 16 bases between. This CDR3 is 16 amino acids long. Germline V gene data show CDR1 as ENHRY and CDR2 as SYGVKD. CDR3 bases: TGTGCCATCAGCCACTCAGTAGCCGCTAGCACAGATACGCAGTATTTT. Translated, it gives CAISHSVAASTDTQYF.

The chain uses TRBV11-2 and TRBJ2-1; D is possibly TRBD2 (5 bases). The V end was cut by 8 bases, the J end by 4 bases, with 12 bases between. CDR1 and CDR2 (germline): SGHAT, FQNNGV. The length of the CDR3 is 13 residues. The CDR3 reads CASSLGGYNEQFF. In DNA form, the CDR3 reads TGTGCCAGCTCTTTAGGCGGGTACAATGAGCAGTTCTTC.

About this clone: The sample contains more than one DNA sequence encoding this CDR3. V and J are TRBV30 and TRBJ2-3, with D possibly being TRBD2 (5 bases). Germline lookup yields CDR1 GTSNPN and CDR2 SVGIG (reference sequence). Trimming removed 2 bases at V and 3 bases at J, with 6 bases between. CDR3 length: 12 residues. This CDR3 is CAWSRGTDTQYF. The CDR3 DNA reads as TGTGCCTGGAGTCGGGGAACAGATACGCAGTATTTT.

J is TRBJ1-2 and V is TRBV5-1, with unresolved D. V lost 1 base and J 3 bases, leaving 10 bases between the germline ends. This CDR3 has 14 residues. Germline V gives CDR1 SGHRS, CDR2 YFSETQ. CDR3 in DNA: TGCGCCAGCAGCTTGCTCCAATCGGACTATGGCTACACCTTC. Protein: CASSLLQSDYGYTF.

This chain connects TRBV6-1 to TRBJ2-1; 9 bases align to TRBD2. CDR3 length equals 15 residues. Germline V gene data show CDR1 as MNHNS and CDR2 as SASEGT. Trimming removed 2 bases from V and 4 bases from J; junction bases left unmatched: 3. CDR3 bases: TGTGCCAGCAGTGAATTGCGGGGGGGGTACAATGAGCAGTTCTTC. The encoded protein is CASSELRGGYNEQFF.

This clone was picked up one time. Written as DNA, the CDR3 is TGTGCCATCAGTCCTACCTCCCGGACAGGGGACAGTGAAGCTTTCTTT. Translation: CAISPTSRTGDSEAFF. The rearrangement joins TRBV10-3 to TRBJ1-1; 9 nucleotides line up with TRBD1. The CDR3 consists of 16 residues. V lost 5 bases, J lost 7 bases, and 14 bases stayed unmatched. Germline V CDR1 and CDR2: ENHRY, SYGVKD.